Presented here are 32 T cell receptor beta chains from one specimen sequenced in a study of T cell repertoires in cytomegalovirus infection. TCRdb re-called the reads with MiXCR, one entry per CDR3 protein. The profile shows fewer than 250,000 distinct CDR3 sequences, about 23% of them singletons. Sequencing was performed on CD8+ T cells from PBMCs. The receptors shown here come from a human donor in good health (CMV status not recorded). Some clones in this sample may be carry-over from other donors' samples.

This chain connects TRBV4-1 to TRBJ2-5; D gene unclear. Trimming took off 0 bases at V and 2 bases at J, with 10 bases between the two ends. CDR3 length: 15 amino acids. Germline V lookup: CDR1 MGHRA, CDR2 YSYEKL. This CDR3 is CASSQDTVAQETQYF. The CDR3, as DNA: TGCGCCAGCAGCCAAGATACGGTAGCTCAAGAGACCCAGTACTTC.

The chain links TRBV9 to TRBJ2-5; either TRBD1 or TRBD2 may supply D (6 bases each). CDR3 size: 14 residues. The germline V and J ends were trimmed by 3 bases and 6 bases, with 15 bases remaining between them. CDR1 is SGDLS and CDR2 is YYNGEE in the germline V gene. The CDR3 coding sequence is TGTGCCAGCAGCGCTTCTCCGGGGGCAAAGACCCAGTACTTC. The encoded protein is CASSASPGAKTQYF.

The table lists this clonotype with many counts. This chain joins TRBV7-8 and TRBJ2-6, with D unresolved. CDR1 is SGHVS, CDR2 FQNEAQ, per germline. The V end lost 7 bases, the J end lost 4 bases, and 8 bases lay between the germline ends. The CDR3 spans 13 residues. The CDR3 loop is CASTLWGANVLTF. CDR3 in DNA: TGTGCCAGCACCCTATGGGGGGCCAACGTCCTGACTTTC.

The sample holds a few counts of this clonotype. The chain employs TRBV7-9 and TRBJ2-1; D possibly corresponds to TRBD1 (6 bases). Between the trimmed V and J ends, which lost 4 bases and 9 bases, there was a span of 13 bases. CDR3 length: 13 residues. The germline CDR1 and CDR2 sequences are SEHNR and FQNEAQ (reference sequence). The CDR3 nucleotides are TGTGCCAGCAGCTACTTGGACAGTGGTGAGCAGTTCTTC. Translated, it gives CASSYLDSGEQFF.

The CDR3 sequence: CASSLTPLGYEQYF. CDR3 sequence (DNA): TGTGCCAGCAGCTTGACTCCGCTCGGGTACGAGCAGTACTTC. This chain connects TRBV7-3 to TRBJ2-7; D gene uncertain. Germline values: CDR1 SGHTA, CDR2 FQGTGA. The V end was cut by 3 bases, the J end by 4 bases, with 13 bases between. CDR3 size: 14 residues. Full variable domain (outside the CDR3, taken from reference TRBV7-3 and TRBJ2-7): GAGVSQTPSNKVTEKGKYVELRCDPISGHTALYWYRQSLGQGPEFLIYFQGTGAADDSGLPNDRFFAVRPEGSVSTLKIQRTERGDSAVYLCASSLTPLGYEQYFGPGTRLTVT.

At least ten counts were recorded for this clonotype. The rearrangement uses TRBV12-3 or TRBV12-4 and TRBJ2-5; maybe TRBD2 (5 bases). The CDR3 consists of 15 residues. V shed 8 bases and J shed 2 bases, with 18 bases lying between them. CDR3 in amino acids: CASSPATSLQETQYF. As DNA, the CDR3 is TGTGCCAGCTCTCCAGCTACTAGTCTACAAGAGACCCAGTACTTC.

This chain joins TRBV4-1 and TRBJ1-1, with D unresolved. Germline V gene lookup returns CDR1 MGHRA and CDR2 YSYEKL. The ends were cut back, 4 bases at V and 4 bases at J, with 16 bases in the middle. The CDR3 length is 15 residues. CDR3 residues: CASSRTEGAATEAFF. The CDR3 region has the DNA TGCGCCAGCAGCCGCACTGAGGGCGCTGCCACTGAAGCTTTCTTT.

This clonotype was recorded at least ten times. This rearrangement joins TRBV2 to TRBJ2-5; 7 bases align to TRBD1. The germline V gene encodes CDR1 SNHLY and CDR2 FYNNEI. The CDR3 sequence is 15 residues long. V trimming: 9 bases; J trimming: 1 base; junction bases outside the gene matches: 11. The CDR3: CARTEYRGLQETQYF. As DNA, the CDR3 is TGTGCCAGGACGGAGTACAGGGGCCTCCAAGAGACCCAGTACTTC.

This clonotype appeared a few times. The chain carries TRBV20-1 and TRBJ2-7; a possible D gene is TRBD1 (6 bases). V lost 0 bases and J lost 7, with 13 bases in between. The CDR3 spans 13 residues. In germline, CDR1 is DFQATT, CDR2 SNEGSKA (reference sequence). The CDR3 bases are TGCAGTGCTAGAGACGGGGAAGGGGGAGAGCAGTACTTC. Residues: CSARDGEGGEQYF.

At least ten counts were recorded for this clonotype. The chain uses TRBV11-2 and TRBJ2-1; 9 nucleotides match TRBD1. J was trimmed by 4 bases and V by 5 bases; bases with no gene match: 9. CDR3 length: 16 amino acids. The germline V gene encodes CDR1 SGHAT and CDR2 FQNNGV. CDR3 sequence: CASSVSRTGAYNEQFF. DNA of the CDR3: TGTGCCAGCAGCGTCTCGAGGACAGGGGCATACAATGAGCAGTTCTTC.

V is TRBV7-6 and J is TRBJ2-1; 7 bases match TRBD2. The ends lost 5 bases at V and 7 bases at J; junction bases unmatched: 14. The CDR3 is made up of 16 amino acids. In germline, CDR1 is SGHVS, CDR2 FNYEAQ. The CDR3 protein is CASSNQGSGAVNEQFF. DNA for the CDR3: TGTGCCAGCAGCAACCAAGGCAGCGGGGCGGTTAATGAGCAGTTCTTC. The whole variable domain, filled in from reference TRBV7-6 and TRBJ2-1, reads GAGVSQSPRYKVTKRGQDVALRCDPISGHVSLYWYRQALGQGPEFLTYFNYEAQQDKSGLPNDRFSAERPEGSISTLTIQRTEQRDSAMYRCASSNQGSGAVNEQFFGPGTRLTVL.

This clonotype was observed at least ten times. The genes are TRBV28 and TRBJ2-1; D gene unclear. V dropped 6 bases and J dropped 8 bases, with 20 bases sitting between them. This CDR3 contains 15 residues. The germline CDR1 and CDR2 sequences are MDHEN and SYDVKM. This chain's CDR3 is CASSPTNPYPDEQFF. For the CDR3, the DNA is TGTGCCAGCAGCCCTACTAACCCGTACCCGGATGAGCAGTTCTTC.

This chain connects TRBV7-9 to TRBJ1-1; no clear D gene. Germline values: CDR1 SEHNR, CDR2 FQNEAQ (reference sequence). Deletions cut 2 bases from V and 3 bases from J, with 10 bases between. This CDR3 is built from 14 residues. The CDR3, as DNA: TGTGCCAGCAGCTTAACGGCTGGGGACACTGAAGCTTTCTTT. Protein: CASSLTAGDTEAFF.

This clonotype was recorded at least ten times. The chain links TRBV4-1 to TRBJ2-7, with D maybe TRBD2 (5 bases). Germline CDR1 reads MGHRA; CDR2 reads YSYEKL. Between the trimmed V and J ends, which lost 4 bases and 4 bases, there was a span of 11 bases. The CDR3 is 13 amino acids. CDR3: CASSPPGKYEQYF. The CDR3 nucleotides read TGCGCCAGCAGCCCGCCGGGAAAGTACGAGCAGTACTTC.

Only a few counts were recorded for this clonotype. The J gene is TRBJ2-7, the V gene TRBV28; the D gene is possibly TRBD1 (6 bases). Germline CDR1 MDHEN, CDR2 SYDVKM. This CDR3 spans 15 amino acids. Trimming took 10 bases from V and 6 from J, leaving 25 bases between them. The CDR3: CATRAPTGIGLEQYF. The CDR3 coding sequence is TGTGCCACCCGGGCTCCAACAGGGATTGGGCTCGAGCAGTACTTC.

The sample holds a few counts of this clonotype. The V gene is TRBV28, the J gene TRBJ2-6; the D is unclear. This CDR3 is 16 amino acids long. V was clipped by 6 bases and J by 0 bases, with 12 bases between them. Germline V CDR1 and CDR2: MDHEN, SYDVKM. This CDR3 is CASRPTPSSGANVLTF. As DNA, the CDR3 is TGTGCCAGCAGGCCTACCCCCAGCTCTGGGGCCAACGTCCTGACTTTC. The whole variable domain, filled in from reference TRBV28 and TRBJ2-6, reads DVKVTQSSRYLVKRTGEKVFLECVQDMDHENMFWYRQDPGLGLRLIYFSYDVKMKEKGDIPEGYSVSREKKERFSLILESASTNQTSMYLCASRPTPSSGANVLTFGAGSRLTVL.

Comment on this clonotype: This may come from a read error, since a much larger clone is one base off. The chain links TRBV6-2 or TRBV6-3 to TRBJ1-1, with TRBD1 matching 10 bases. Looked up from germline, CDR1 is MNHEY and CDR2 is SVGEGT. The CDR3 runs 14 residues. In DNA, the CDR3 is TGTGCCAGCAGCCGAGACAGGGGGCTAGGAGAAGTTTTCTTT. Its translation is CASSRDRGLGEVFF.

CDR3 bases: TGTGCCAGCAGTCTGTGGGGGGCTAGCTCCTACGAGCAGTACTTC. Translated, it gives CASSLWGASSYEQYF. The rearrangement links TRBV7-9 to TRBJ2-7; D may correspond to TRBD1 or TRBD2 (6 bases each). CDR1 SEHNR and CDR2 FQNEAQ come from the germline V gene (reference sequence). Trimming stripped 6 bases from V and 0 bases from J, with 15 bases between. The length of the CDR3 is 15 residues.

This clonotype appeared a few times. The V and J genes are TRBV7-2 and TRBJ2-1; TRBD1 is a possible D gene (6 bases). The germline V gene has CDR1 SGHTA and CDR2 FQGNSA. Between the trimmed V and J ends, which lost 1 base and 0 bases, there was a span of 13 bases. The CDR3 is 17 residues long. The CDR3 DNA is TGTGCCAGCAGCTTAGTGGGACACTATACCTCCTACAATGAGCAGTTCTTC. Its translation: CASSLVGHYTSYNEQFF.

This clonotype was found many times. The chain uses TRBV7-9 and TRBJ2-1, with 7 nucleotides matching TRBD1. Germline trimming cut 4 bases from V and 5 bases from J; bases unmatched to any gene: 8. The CDR3 consists of 15 residues. CDR1 SEHNR and CDR2 FQNEAQ come from the germline V gene (reference sequence). CDR3 nucleotides: TGTGCCAGCAGCTACAGGGACAGAAGAAACAATGAGCAGTTCTTC. Its protein is CASSYRDRRNNEQFF. Variable domain in full (rest from reference TRBV7-9 and TRBJ2-1): DTGVSQNPRHKITKRGQNVTFRCDPISEHNRLYWYRQTLGQGPEFLTYFQNEAQLEKSRLLSDRFSAERPKGSFSTLEIQRTEQGDSAMYLCASSYRDRRNNEQFFGPGTRLTVL.

This chain uses TRBV29-1 with TRBJ1-1, with D uncertain. Germline V lookup: CDR1 SQVTM, CDR2 ANQGSEA. V lost 4 bases and J 1 base, leaving 7 bases between the germline ends. The CDR3 has 12 amino acids. The chain's CDR3 is CSVGRENTEAFF. CDR3 nucleotides: TGCAGCGTTGGCCGGGAGAACACTGAAGCTTTCTTT.

This clonotype was observed a few times. V gene TRBV19 combines with J gene TRBJ1-1; weak D call: TRBD1 (5 bases). The V gene lost 5 bases and the J gene lost 1 base, with 11 bases spanning the gap. CDR3 length: 14 residues. CDR1 LNHDA and CDR2 SQIVND come from the germline V gene (reference sequence). The CDR3 DNA reads as TGTGCCAGTAGTCCATCAGGGACGAACACTGAAGCTTTCTTT. Translating it yields CASSPSGTNTEAFF.

About this clonotype: This may come from a read error, since a much larger clone is one base off. This sequence joins TRBV27 and TRBJ1-2; D is ambiguous. The CDR3 spans 12 residues. CDR1 and CDR2 (germline): MNHEY, SMNVEV (reference sequence). The V end lost 4 bases, the J end lost 1 base, and 4 bases lay between the germline ends. In DNA form, the CDR3 reads TGTGCCAGCAGTTCCCGTAACTATGGCTACACCTTC. This encodes CASSSRNYGYTF.

The chain has TRBV7-6 and TRBJ1-4; D not resolved. Between the trimmed V and J ends, which lost 0 bases and 6 bases, there was a span of 11 bases. The CDR3 is made up of 15 amino acids. The germline gives CDR1 SGHVS, CDR2 FNYEAQ. Here the CDR3 reads CASSLARAVDEKLFF. CDR3 DNA: TGTGCCAGCAGCTTAGCGCGGGCGGTGGATGAAAAACTGTTTTTT.

V gene TRBV14 combines with J gene TRBJ2-5; unclear D gene. Trimming cost V 0 bases and J 4 bases, with 12 bases left between them. This CDR3 region has 15 residues. The V gene's germline CDR1 is SGHDN and CDR2 FVKESK. The CDR3 DNA reads TGTGCCAGCAGCCAAGAAGAAATCCCCGGAGAGACCCAGTACTTC. This gives the protein CASSQEEIPGETQYF.

There are a few counts of this clonotype. The V call is TRBV6-5, the J call TRBJ1-6, with a possible D match to TRBD1 (5 bases). V lost 0 bases to trimming and J lost 5 bases, with 8 bases between them. CDR3 length equals 15 residues. Germline CDR1 and CDR2: MNHEY and SVGAGI. The CDR3 coding sequence is TGTGCCAGCAGTTACTCGGGACCGGATAATTCACCCCTCCACTTT. Encoded protein: CASSYSGPDNSPLHF.

The rearrangement joins TRBV29-1 to TRBJ2-3; TRBD1 matches at 7 bases. This CDR3 comprises 14 residues. Germline V CDR1 and CDR2: SQVTM, ANQGSEA. Germline trimming cut 6 bases from V and 2 bases from J; bases unmatched to any gene: 8. CDR3 sequence: CSVDLTGTTDTQYF. The CDR3 DNA reads as TGCAGCGTGGACCTGACAGGGACCACAGATACGCAGTATTTT.

The CDR3 region is CASSQDPGGANVLTF. The DNA of the CDR3 is TGCGCCAGCAGCCAAGATCCAGGTGGGGCCAACGTCCTGACTTTC. The chain couples TRBV4-1 to TRBJ2-6; no firm D call. V gave up 0 bases and J gave up 3 bases, with 6 bases separating them. From germline, CDR1 is MGHRA and CDR2 YSYEKL. CDR3 length equals 15 residues.

This clonotype has just a few counts. CDR3 sequence (DNA): TGTGCCACCTCACGAGGTAGCGGGGGATGGAATGAGCAGTTCTTC. This encodes CATSRGSGGWNEQFF. The chain couples TRBV24-1 to TRBJ2-1, with 9 bases that match TRBD2. The CDR3 is made up of 15 amino acids. Germline V CDR1 and CDR2: KGHDR, SFDVKD. Trimming took 9 bases from V and 7 from J; bases not matched to a gene: 12.

This clonotype was seen a handful of times. The rearrangement uses TRBV5-5 and TRBJ2-7; no firm D call. Germline-derived CDR1 and CDR2 are SGHKS and YYEKEE (reference sequence). V was shortened by 2 bases and J by 1 base, with 7 bases between the two germline ends. CDR3 length: 13 residues. The CDR3 loop reads CASSFKQSYEQYF. The CDR3, as DNA: TGTGCCAGCAGCTTTAAGCAGTCCTACGAGCAGTACTTC.

This chain connects TRBV25-1 to TRBJ1-1; D gene unclear. V was cut by 11 bases and J by 0 bases, with 13 bases left in between. CDR1 is MGHDK, CDR2 SYGVNS, per germline. The CDR3 runs 13 residues. The CDR3 coding sequence is TGTGCCGTGCAAGAATACATGAACACTGAAGCTTTCTTT. It is translated as CAVQEYMNTEAFF.

This rearrangement joins TRBV6-6 to TRBJ2-5; 11 bases line up with TRBD1. Germline V gene lookup returns CDR1 MNHNY and CDR2 SVGAGI (reference sequence). V was pared by 0 bases and J by 4 bases, with 7 bases of the junction left unmatched. There are 17 residues in the CDR3. CDR3 region: CASSYSDRTGGAETQYF. The CDR3 DNA follows: TGTGCCAGCAGTTACTCGGATCGGACAGGGGGCGCAGAGACCCAGTACTTC.